Presented here are 5 T cell receptor beta chains from one specimen sequenced in a study of radiotherapy plus CTLA-4 blockade in lung cancer. Sequenced by immunoSEQ multiplex PCR; TCRdb stores in-frame clones only, minus some. The sample has 40,000 or so clones, 80% to 90% seen once. Sequences were derived from peripheral blood, sampled from a patient treated with radiotherapy plus ipilimumab. The receptors were gathered from a human donor with non-small cell lung cancer whose response to radiotherapy plus ipilimumab could not be evaluated.

This sequence joins TRBV28 and TRBJ1-1, with a tentative D call TRBD1 (5 bases). The CDR3 runs to 14 residues. V dropped 4 bases and J dropped 0 bases, with 9 bases sitting between them. CDR1 and CDR2 from the germline V gene are MDHEN and SYDVKM. CDR3: CASSSGGMNTEAFF. The CDR3 DNA follows: TGTGCCAGCAGTTCCGGGGGAATGAACACTGAAGCTTTCTTT.

Of note for this clone: This probably arose from a read error, given a far larger clone one base away. The same CDR3 can be traced to other DNA sequences in this sample. The V call is TRBV19, the J call TRBJ2-7, with TRBD2 as a possible D gene (6 bases). V was shortened by 3 bases and J by 12 bases, with 12 bases between the two germline ends. CDR1 and CDR2 (germline): LNHDA, SQIVND (reference sequence). This CDR3 comprises 11 residues. The CDR3 bases are TGTGCCAGTAGTATGGGGACTCTTTGGTACTTC. It yields the protein CASSMGTLWYF.

The CDR3 nucleotides read TGTGCCAGCAGTCTGGGACTAGAAGAGACCCAGTACTTC. It specifies CASSLGLEETQYF. The chain is built from TRBV6-5 and TRBJ2-5; 8 bases map to TRBD2. Germline V CDR1 and CDR2: MNHEY, SVGAGI. The CDR3 spans 13 residues. V shed 5 bases, J shed 3 bases, and the junction held 2 bases outside the gene matches.

This chain links TRBV11-2 with TRBJ2-7, with 7 bases matching TRBD1. In germline, CDR1 is SGHAT, CDR2 FQNNGV. This CDR3 contains 14 residues. J gave up 7 bases and V 4 bases, and 10 bases lay outside the gene matches. The CDR3 region is CASSSSQTGFEQYF. The DNA of the CDR3 is TGTGCCAGCAGCTCCTCTCAGACAGGGTTTGAGCAGTACTTC.

The chain carries TRBV7-2 and TRBJ1-5, with unresolved D. Germline CDR1 reads SGHTA; CDR2 reads FQGNSA. CDR3 length equals 14 residues. Trimming pared 1 base from V and 6 bases from J, leaving 10 bases between. CDR3 residues: CASSLGGVSQPQHF. As DNA, the CDR3 is TGTGCCAGCAGCTTAGGAGGAGTAAGTCAGCCCCAGCATTTT.